Shown below are 5 T cell receptor beta chains from a single sample sequenced in a study of T cell repertoires in aging, cancer and after chemotherapy (dated by TCRdb to about 2019). Instead of sorted cells or RNA, genomic DNA extracted from peripheral blood served as the source for amplifying TCR beta rearrangements. The run used an Illumina MiSeq. Rearranged TRB sequences spanning V, D and J segments were amplified in a multiplex touch-down PCR with a mixed TRB-A/B primer pool. TCRdb applied fastp at Q25 and MiXCR to the public reads, then kept only in-frame beta chains. One record per CDR3 amino acid sequence lists the most common genes and DNA. The sample yields roughly 5,000 distinct CDR3 sequences; approximately 68% were counted once. Approximately 7.9% of the sample is held by the ten biggest clonotypes. The sample comprised blood. These receptors all come from a human donor with a solid tumor.

The chain links TRBV7-2 to TRBJ2-3; 15 nucleotides align to TRBD2. Germline CDR1 SGHTA, CDR2 FQGNSA. V lost 4 bases to trimming and J lost 4 bases; unmatched junction nucleotides: 6. CDR3 length: 17 residues. This CDR3 reads CASSSRTSGGVADTQYF. The DNA of the CDR3 is TGTGCCAGCAGCTCGAGGACTAGCGGGGGGGTGGCAGATACGCAGTATTTT.

V and J are TRBV27 and TRBJ1-2; 7 bases agree with TRBD1. This CDR3 region has 15 residues. V shed 6 bases and J 8 bases; nucleotides not matched to a gene: 15. CDR1 is MNHEY and CDR2 is SMNVEV in the germline V gene (reference sequence). The CDR3 coding sequence is TGTGCCAGCAGCCTCCTACCCACAGGGGAGGGCGGCTACACCTTC. Amino acid sequence: CASSLLPTGEGGYTF.

This sequence joins TRBV11-3 and TRBJ2-2; 14 bases match TRBD2. The V segment lost 5 bases and the J segment 0 bases; nucleotides outside the gene matches: 2. Per germline, CDR1 SGHNT and CDR2 YENEEA. CDR3 size: 17 residues. CDR3 protein: CASSMGLAGANTGELFF. The CDR3 coding sequence is TGTGCCAGCAGCATGGGACTAGCGGGGGCGAACACCGGGGAGCTGTTTTTT.

The table lists this clonotype with a few counts. The rearrangement joins TRBV6-5 to TRBJ1-1, with D tentatively TRBD1 (6 bases). V was shortened by 6 bases and J by 4 bases, with 18 bases between the two germline ends. Per the germline V gene, CDR1 is MNHEY and CDR2 is SVGAGI. The CDR3 is 15 residues long. This CDR3 reads CASSRRGVGATEAFF. Here the CDR3 DNA reads TGTGCCAGCAGCCGCAGGGGAGTAGGTGCCACTGAAGCTTTCTTT.

The rearrangement uses TRBV19 and TRBJ2-1, with D uncertain. Deletions cut 1 base from V and 3 bases from J, with 4 bases between. The CDR3 is 13 residues long. Germline V gives CDR1 LNHDA, CDR2 SQIVND (reference sequence). The DNA of the CDR3 is TGTGCCAGTAGTATAGGCAACTACAATGAGCAGTTCTTC. Protein sequence: CASSIGNYNEQFF.